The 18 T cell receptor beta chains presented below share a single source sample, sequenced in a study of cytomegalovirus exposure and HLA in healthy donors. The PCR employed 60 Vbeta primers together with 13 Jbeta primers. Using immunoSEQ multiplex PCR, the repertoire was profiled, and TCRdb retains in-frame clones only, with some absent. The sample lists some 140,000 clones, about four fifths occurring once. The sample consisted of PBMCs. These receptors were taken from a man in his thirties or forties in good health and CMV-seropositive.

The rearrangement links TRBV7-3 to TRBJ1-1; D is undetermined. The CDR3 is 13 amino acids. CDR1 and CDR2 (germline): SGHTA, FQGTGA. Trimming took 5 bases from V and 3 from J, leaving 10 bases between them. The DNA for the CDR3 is TGTGCCAGCAGCCCGGAGAGGGACACTGAAGCTTTCTTT. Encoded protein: CASSPERDTEAFF.

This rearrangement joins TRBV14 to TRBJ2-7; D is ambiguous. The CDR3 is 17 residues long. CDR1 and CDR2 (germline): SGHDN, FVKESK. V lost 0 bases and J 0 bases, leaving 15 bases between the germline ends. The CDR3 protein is CASSQEYLGFSSYEQYF. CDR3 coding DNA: TGTGCCAGCAGCCAAGAATATCTCGGGTTTAGCTCCTACGAGCAGTACTTC.

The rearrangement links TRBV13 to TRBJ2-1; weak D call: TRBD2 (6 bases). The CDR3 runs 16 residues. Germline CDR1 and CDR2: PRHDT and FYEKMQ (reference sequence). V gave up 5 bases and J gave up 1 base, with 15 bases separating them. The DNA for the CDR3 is TGTGCCAGCAGCAAGCACCGGGACTCTTCCTACAATGAGCAGTTCTTC. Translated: CASSKHRDSSYNEQFF. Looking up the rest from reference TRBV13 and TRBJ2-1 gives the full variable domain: AAGVIQSPRHLIKEKRETATLKCYPIPRHDTVYWYQQGPGQDPQFLISFYEKMQSDKGSIPDRFSAQQFSDYHSELNMSSLELGDSALYFCASSKHRDSSYNEQFFGPGTRLTVL.

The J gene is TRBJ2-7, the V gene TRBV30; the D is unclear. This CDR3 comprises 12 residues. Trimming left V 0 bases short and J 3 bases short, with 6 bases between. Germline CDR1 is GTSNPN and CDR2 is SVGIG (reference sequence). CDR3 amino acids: CAWSVAFYEQYF. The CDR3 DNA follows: TGTGCCTGGAGTGTAGCATTCTACGAGCAGTACTTC.

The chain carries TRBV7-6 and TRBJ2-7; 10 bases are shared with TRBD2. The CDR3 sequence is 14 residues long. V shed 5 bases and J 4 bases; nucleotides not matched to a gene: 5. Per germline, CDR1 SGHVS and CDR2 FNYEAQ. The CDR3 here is CASSPGTSVYEQYF. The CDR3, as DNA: TGTGCCAGCAGCCCTGGGACTAGCGTATACGAGCAGTACTTC.

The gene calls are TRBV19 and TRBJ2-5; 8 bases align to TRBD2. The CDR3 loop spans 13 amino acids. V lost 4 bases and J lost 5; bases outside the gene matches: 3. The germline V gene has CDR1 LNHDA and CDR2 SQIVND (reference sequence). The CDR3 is CASSRGTSETQYF. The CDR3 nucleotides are TGTGCCAGTAGTAGGGGGACTAGTGAGACCCAGTACTTC.

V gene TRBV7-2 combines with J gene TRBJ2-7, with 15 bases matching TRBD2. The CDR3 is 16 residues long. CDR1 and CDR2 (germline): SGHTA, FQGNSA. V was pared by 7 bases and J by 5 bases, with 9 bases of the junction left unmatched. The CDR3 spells CASTRTSGGAENEQYF. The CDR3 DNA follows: TGTGCCAGCACTCGGACTAGCGGGGGGGCCGAGAACGAGCAGTACTTC.

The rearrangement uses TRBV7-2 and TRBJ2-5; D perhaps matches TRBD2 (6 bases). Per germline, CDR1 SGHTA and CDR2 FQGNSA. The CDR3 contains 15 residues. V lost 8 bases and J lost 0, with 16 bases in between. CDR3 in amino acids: CASRPGSGYQETQYF. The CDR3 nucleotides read TGTGCCAGCCGCCCAGGTAGCGGTTACCAAGAGACCCAGTACTTC.

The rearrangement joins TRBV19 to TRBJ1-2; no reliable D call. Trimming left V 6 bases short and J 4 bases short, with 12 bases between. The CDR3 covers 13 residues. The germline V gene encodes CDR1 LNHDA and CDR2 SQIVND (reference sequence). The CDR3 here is CASSGQVGYGYTF. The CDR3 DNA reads TGTGCCAGTAGCGGCCAGGTGGGCTATGGCTACACCTTC.

The CDR3 DNA follows: TGTGCCAGCAGCTTGGGCGGGAGGGCCTACAATGAGCAGTTCTTC. It yields the protein CASSLGGRAYNEQFF. The chain joins TRBV7-3 to TRBJ2-1; 9 bases line up with TRBD2. The CDR3 is 15 residues long. The V segment lost 3 bases and the J segment 2 bases; nucleotides outside the gene matches: 2. The germline gives CDR1 SGHTA, CDR2 FQGTGA.

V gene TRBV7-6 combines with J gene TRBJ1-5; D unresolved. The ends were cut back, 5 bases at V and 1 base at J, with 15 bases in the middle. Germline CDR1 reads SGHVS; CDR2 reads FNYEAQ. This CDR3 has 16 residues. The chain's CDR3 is CASSHPPSNSNQPQHF. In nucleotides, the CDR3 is TGTGCCAGCAGCCACCCCCCTAGTAACAGCAATCAGCCCCAGCATTTT.

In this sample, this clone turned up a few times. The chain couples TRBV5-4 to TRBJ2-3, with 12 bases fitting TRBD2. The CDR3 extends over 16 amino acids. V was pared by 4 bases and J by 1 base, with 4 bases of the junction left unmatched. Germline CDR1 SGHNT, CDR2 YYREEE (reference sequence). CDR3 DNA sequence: TGTGCCAGCAGCCTCCGGACTAGCGGGGGCACAGATACGCAGTATTTT. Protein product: CASSLRTSGGTDTQYF. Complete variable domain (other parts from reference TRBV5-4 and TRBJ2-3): ETGVTQSPTHLIKTRGQQVTLRCSSQSGHNTVSWYQQALGQGPQFIFQYYREEENGRGNFPPRFSGLQFPNYSSELNVNALELDDSALYLCASSLRTSGGTDTQYFGPGTRLTVL.

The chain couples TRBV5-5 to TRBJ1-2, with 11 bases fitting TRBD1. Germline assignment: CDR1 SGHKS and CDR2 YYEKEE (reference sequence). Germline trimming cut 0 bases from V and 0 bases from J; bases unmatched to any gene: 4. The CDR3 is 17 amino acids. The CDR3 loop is CASSLEGQGGANYGYTF. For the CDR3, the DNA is TGTGCCAGCAGCTTGGAGGGACAGGGGGGAGCTAACTATGGCTACACCTTC.

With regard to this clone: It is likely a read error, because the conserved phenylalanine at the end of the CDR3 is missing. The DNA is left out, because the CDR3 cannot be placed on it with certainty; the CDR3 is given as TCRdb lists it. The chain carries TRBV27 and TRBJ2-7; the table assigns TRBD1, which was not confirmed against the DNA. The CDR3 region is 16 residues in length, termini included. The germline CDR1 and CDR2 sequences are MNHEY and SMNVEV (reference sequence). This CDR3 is CASTPDRRDSSYEHYI.

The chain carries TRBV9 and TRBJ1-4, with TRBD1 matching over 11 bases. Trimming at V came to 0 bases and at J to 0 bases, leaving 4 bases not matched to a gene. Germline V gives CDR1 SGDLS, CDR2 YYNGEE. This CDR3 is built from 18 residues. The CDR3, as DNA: TGTGCCAGCAGCGTAGGGGACAGGGGGTCCCCAACTAATGAAAAACTGTTTTTT. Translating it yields CASSVGDRGSPTNEKLFF.

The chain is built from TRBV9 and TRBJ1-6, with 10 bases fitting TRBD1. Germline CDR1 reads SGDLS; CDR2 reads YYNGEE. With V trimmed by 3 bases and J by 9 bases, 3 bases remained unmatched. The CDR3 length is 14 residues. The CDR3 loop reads CASSGDRGVSPLHF. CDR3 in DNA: TGTGCCAGCAGCGGGGACAGGGGAGTTTCACCCCTCCACTTT.

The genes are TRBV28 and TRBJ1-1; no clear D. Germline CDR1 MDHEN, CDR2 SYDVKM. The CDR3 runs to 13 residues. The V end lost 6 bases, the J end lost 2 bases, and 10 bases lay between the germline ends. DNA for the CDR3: TGTGCCAGCAGAAGCGGATTTAACACTGAAGCTTTCTTT. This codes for CASRSGFNTEAFF. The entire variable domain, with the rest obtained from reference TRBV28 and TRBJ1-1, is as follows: DVKVTQSSRYLVKRTGEKVFLECVQDMDHENMFWYRQDPGLGLRLIYFSYDVKMKEKGDIPEGYSVSREKKERFSLILESASTNQTSMYLCASRSGFNTEAFFGQGTRLTVV.

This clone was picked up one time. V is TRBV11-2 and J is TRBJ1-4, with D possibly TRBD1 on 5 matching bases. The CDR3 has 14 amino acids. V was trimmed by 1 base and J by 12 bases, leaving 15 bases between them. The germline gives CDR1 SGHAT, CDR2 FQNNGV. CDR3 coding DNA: TGTGCCAGCAGCTTAGGGCTCGAAGGGGTAGAACTGTTTTTT. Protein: CASSLGLEGVELFF.